This T cell receptor beta chain was observed in a study of blood T cells in healthy people across ages. The V gene's germline CDR1 is LGHNA and CDR2 YNFKEQ. The V end lost 1 base, the J end lost 7 bases, and 20 bases lay between the germline ends. This CDR3 contains 16 residues. Study-level findings and limits: A strong correlation was found between TCR beta diversity and the percentage of naive T cells.

A word on this clonotype: Its antigen is as yet unknown. This may be a read error: a much more frequent sequence differs by one nucleotide.

Primed by a sample-barcoded 5' primer and a J-beta primer mix, a second PCR proceeded for about 7 to 11 cycles. A minimum of 2.5 million CDR3-containing paired-end reads was obtained for each sample. TCRdb called the 5' RACE reads again in MiXCR, with one record for every CDR3 protein. Counted here are 600,000 to 800,000 distinct CDR3 sequences, approximately 52% occurring once; the ten biggest clones make up roughly 12%. The receptor comes from a woman aged 80 or over in good health. The V call is TRBV4-2, the J call TRBJ2-7; TRBD1 might be the D (6 bases). Input material: blood. In DNA form, the CDR3 reads TGTGCCAGCAGCCAAGGGGACAAGAGCTCCTACAATGAGCAGTACTTC. It translates to CASSQGDKSSYNEQYF.